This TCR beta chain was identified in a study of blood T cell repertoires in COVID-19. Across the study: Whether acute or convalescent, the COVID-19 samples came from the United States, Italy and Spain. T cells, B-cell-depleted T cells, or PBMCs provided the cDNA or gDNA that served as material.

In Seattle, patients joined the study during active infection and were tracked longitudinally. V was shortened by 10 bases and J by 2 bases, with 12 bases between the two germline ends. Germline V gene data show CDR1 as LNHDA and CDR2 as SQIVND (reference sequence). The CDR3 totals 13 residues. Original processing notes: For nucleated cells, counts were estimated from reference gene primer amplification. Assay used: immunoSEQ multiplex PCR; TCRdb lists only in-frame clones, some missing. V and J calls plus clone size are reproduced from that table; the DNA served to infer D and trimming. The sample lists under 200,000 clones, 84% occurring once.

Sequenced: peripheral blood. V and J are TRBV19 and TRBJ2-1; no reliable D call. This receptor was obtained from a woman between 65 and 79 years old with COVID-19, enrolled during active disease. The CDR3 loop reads CATRTAPYNEQFF. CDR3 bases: TGTGCCACCCGAACTGCGCCCTACAATGAGCAGTTCTTC.